A single sample is the source of the 20 T cell receptor beta chains below, sequenced in a study of T cell responses to AZD1222 COVID-19 vaccine. The assay was immunoSEQ multiplex PCR, and TCRdb's table has in-frame clones only and misses some. The sample includes fewer than 55,000 clones, 83% of them seen just once. This specimen consisted of peripheral blood, obtained on day 0 of AZD1222 vaccination. The source is an adult in good health.

This chain links TRBV6-5 with TRBJ2-5, with unresolved D. Germline CDR1 and CDR2: MNHEY and SVGAGI. The length of the CDR3 is 12 residues. V lost 0 bases and J lost 4, with 3 bases in between. CDR3 amino acids: CASSYSRETQYF. The DNA for the CDR3 is TGTGCCAGCAGTTACTCGAGAGAGACCCAGTACTTC.

The chain joins TRBV6-1 to TRBJ1-5; D may be TRBD1 (5 bases). Germline lookup yields CDR1 MNHNS and CDR2 SASEGT. Trimming removed 5 bases from V and 0 bases from J, with 11 bases in between. CDR3 length: 15 residues. CDR3 nucleotide sequence: TGTGCCAGCAGTTCCTGGGACGGTAGCAATCAGCCCCAGCATTTT. Translating it yields CASSSWDGSNQPQHF.

This chain links TRBV5-6 with TRBJ1-2; 8 bases map to TRBD1. The germline V gene has CDR1 SGHDT and CDR2 YYEEEE. This CDR3 is built from 14 residues. V gave up 4 bases and J gave up 5 bases; unmatched junction bases: 7. This chain's CDR3 is CASSPDRGLYGYTF. Here the CDR3 DNA reads TGTGCCAGCAGCCCCGACAGGGGCCTTTATGGCTACACCTTC. Looking up the rest from reference TRBV5-6 and TRBJ1-2 gives the full variable domain: DAGVTQSPTHLIKTRGQQVTLRCSPKSGHDTVSWYQQALGQGPQFIFQYYEEEERQRGNFPDRFSGHQFPNYSSELNVNALLLGDSALYLCASSPDRGLYGYTFGSGTRLTVV.

This sequence joins TRBV20-1 and TRBJ2-1; D is unclear. The CDR3 is made up of 14 amino acids. V dropped 3 bases and J dropped 0 bases, with 9 bases sitting between them. CDR1 is DFQATT and CDR2 is SNEGSKA in the germline V gene (reference sequence). The CDR3 bases are TGCAGTGCTAGTAGCCGAAACTCCTACAATGAGCAGTTCTTC. It codes for CSASSRNSYNEQFF.

This chain joins TRBV28 and TRBJ2-7, with TRBD1 matching over 8 bases. CDR1 MDHEN and CDR2 SYDVKM come from the germline V gene. CDR3 length equals 17 residues. Unmatched junction bases numbered 15, after V lost 2 bases and J lost 6 bases. The chain's CDR3 is CASSLRPFGRGRVEQYF. The CDR3 nucleotides read TGTGCCAGCAGTTTACGACCATTCGGCAGGGGGCGGGTCGAGCAGTACTTC.

This chain uses TRBV4-3 with TRBJ1-6; no definite D call. The CDR3 extends over 15 amino acids. CDR1 LGHNA and CDR2 YSLEER come from the germline V gene. Trimming took 1 base from V and 0 from J, leaving 4 bases between them. The CDR3 nucleotides are TGCGCCAGCAGCCAAGGGAGCTCCTATAATTCACCCCTCCACTTT. It translates to CASSQGSSYNSPLHF.

The chain has TRBV4-3 and TRBJ2-7, with D perhaps TRBD1 (7 bases). Trimming took 0 bases from V and 6 from J, leaving 9 bases between them. Germline CDR1 LGHNA, CDR2 YSLEER. CDR3 length equals 13 residues. The CDR3 bases are TGCGCCAGCAGCCAAGATCAGGGGGGCGAGCAGTACTTC. It codes for CASSQDQGGEQYF.

The J gene is TRBJ2-7, the V gene TRBV11-2; D call uncertain. With 3 bases removed from V and 4 bases from J, the gap between germline ends came to 7 bases. There are 12 residues in the CDR3. In germline, CDR1 is SGHAT, CDR2 FQNNGV. The CDR3: CASSFETYEQYF. CDR3 bases: TGTGCCAGCAGCTTTGAGACTTACGAGCAGTACTTC.

The chain carries TRBV15 and TRBJ1-5, with 7 bases that match TRBD1. The CDR3 runs to 15 residues. Germline CDR1 is LNHNV and CDR2 is YYDKDF (reference sequence). After removal of 5 bases from V and 0 bases from J, the junction contained 4 bases not matched to a gene. CDR3 sequence (DNA): TGTGCCACCAGCCGACAGGGAGGTAGCAATCAGCCCCAGCATTTT. It is translated as CATSRQGGSNQPQHF.

This chain uses TRBV28 with TRBJ1-1; D is unclear. Germline CDR1 reads MDHEN; CDR2 reads SYDVKM. Trimming removed 6 bases at V and 4 bases at J, with 15 bases between. There are 14 residues in the CDR3. Here the CDR3 reads CASSETRRPTEAFF. The CDR3 DNA sequence: TGTGCCAGCAGCGAGACACGGAGGCCCACTGAAGCTTTCTTT.

The chain joins TRBV6-2 or TRBV6-3 to TRBJ1-1; 10 positions agree with TRBD1. V lost 4 bases and J lost 11; bases outside the gene matches: 13. The germline CDR1 and CDR2 sequences are MNHEY and SVGEGT. The CDR3 totals 15 residues. The CDR3 region is CASSSSPDRGLGAFF. The CDR3 nucleotides are TGTGCCAGCAGTTCCTCCCCGGACAGGGGGTTGGGTGCTTTCTTT.

The CDR3, as DNA: TGTGCCAGCTCACCGGGGGGGCCCGGAAACACCATATATTTT. Its translation is CASSPGGPGNTIYF. The V and J genes are TRBV18 and TRBJ1-3, with a weak D call TRBD1 (6 bases). Trimming left V 3 bases short and J 4 bases short, with 10 bases between. Germline V lookup: CDR1 KGHSH, CDR2 LQKENI. The CDR3 runs 14 residues.

The chain has TRBV20-1 and TRBJ2-1, with 7 bases aligning to TRBD1. The CDR3 has 17 residues. From germline, CDR1 is DFQATT and CDR2 SNEGSKA (reference sequence). J lost 4 bases, V lost 3 bases, and 15 bases had no gene match. The CDR3 region has the DNA TGCAGTGCTAGTTCCCTAGTTAGTGACAGGGTGTACAATGAGCAGTTCTTC. Encoded protein: CSASSLVSDRVYNEQFF.

The gene calls are TRBV27 and TRBJ2-5; D gene ambiguous. Trimming left V 3 bases short and J 3 bases short, with 8 bases between. The CDR3 runs 13 residues. Germline lookup yields CDR1 MNHEY and CDR2 SMNVEV (reference sequence). The CDR3 is CASSFAGEETQYF. For the CDR3, the DNA is TGTGCCAGCAGTTTCGCAGGTGAAGAGACCCAGTACTTC.

The chain combines TRBV4-1 with TRBJ2-5, with 9 positions matching TRBD2. The V gene's germline CDR1 is MGHRA and CDR2 YSYEKL. The CDR3 has 16 residues. V trimming: 1 base; J trimming: 5 bases; junction bases outside the gene matches: 8. CDR3 in DNA: TGCGCCAGCAGCCAAGTTCCAGCGGGGGGAGTTGAGACCCAGTACTTC. Protein sequence: CASSQVPAGGVETQYF.

This chain joins TRBV11-2 and TRBJ2-7; the D is unclear. Germline V lookup: CDR1 SGHAT, CDR2 FQNNGV. The CDR3 contains 13 residues. V lost 2 bases and J lost 1, with 6 bases in between. The CDR3 loop is CASSLLQSYEQYF. Here the CDR3 DNA reads TGTGCCAGCAGCTTACTTCAATCCTACGAGCAGTACTTC.

The chain has TRBV4-3 and TRBJ2-2, with 11 bases matching TRBD2. Germline V gene sequence: CDR1 LGHNA, CDR2 YSLEER. The CDR3 covers 15 residues. The junction had 1 base not matched to a gene; V was cut back by 6 bases and J by 1 base. Written as DNA, the CDR3 is TGCGCCAGCAGGACTAGCGGGGTGAACACCGGGGAGCTGTTTTTT. Amino acid sequence: CASRTSGVNTGELFF.

The chain is built from TRBV6-5 and TRBJ2-7; D is perhaps TRBD1 or TRBD2 (5 bases each). Germline-derived CDR1 and CDR2 are MNHEY and SVGAGI. Trimming pared 5 bases from V and 4 bases from J, leaving 18 bases between. The CDR3 contains 15 residues. The chain's CDR3 is CASSPPLGEGYEQYF. CDR3 DNA sequence: TGTGCCAGCAGTCCTCCGTTGGGGGAAGGGTACGAGCAGTACTTC.

This chain links TRBV5-4 with TRBJ2-3; 9 bases are shared with TRBD2. Trimming at V came to 1 base and at J to 5 bases, leaving 5 bases not matched to a gene. The germline CDR1 and CDR2 sequences are SGHNT and YYREEE (reference sequence). The CDR3 contains 15 residues. The CDR3 sequence is CASSLLAGAGDTQYF. Written as DNA, the CDR3 is TGTGCCAGCAGCTTGTTAGCGGGGGCAGGAGATACGCAGTATTTT. Supplemented by reference TRBV5-4 and TRBJ2-3, the full variable domain reads ETGVTQSPTHLIKTRGQQVTLRCSSQSGHNTVSWYQQALGQGPQFIFQYYREEENGRGNFPPRFSGLQFPNYSSELNVNALELDDSALYLCASSLLAGAGDTQYFGPGTRLTVL.

The CDR3 loop reads CSAWGANEQFF. In nucleotides, the CDR3 is TGCAGTGCTTGGGGGGCTAATGAGCAGTTCTTC. V usage is TRBV20-1 and J usage is TRBJ2-1; D possibly matches TRBD1 or TRBD2 (6 bases each). The CDR3 has 11 amino acids. Germline values: CDR1 DFQATT, CDR2 SNEGSKA (reference sequence). The germline V and J ends were trimmed by 5 bases and 7 bases, with 9 bases remaining between them.